The 4 T cell receptor beta chains reported below all come from one sample, sequenced in a study of T cell responses to AZD1222 COVID-19 vaccine. Sequencing used immunoSEQ multiplex PCR; TCRdb keeps in-frame clones, though not all of them. This table has around 120,000 clones, roughly 91% appearing once. The sample here was peripheral blood, taken on day 0 of MenACWY control vaccination. These receptor sequences come from an adult in good health.

The CDR3 sequence is CASSGGQVDEQYF. In DNA form, the CDR3 reads TGTGCCAGCAGCGGGGGACAGGTCGACGAGCAGTACTTC. The gene calls are TRBV5-4 and TRBJ2-7; 8 positions match TRBD1. V lost 4 bases, J lost 5 bases, and 5 bases stayed unmatched. The CDR3 spans 13 residues. Germline V gene lookup returns CDR1 SGHNT and CDR2 YYREEE (reference sequence).

The chain recombines TRBV9 with TRBJ1-3; 9 nucleotides agree with TRBD1. The CDR3 consists of 16 residues. In germline, CDR1 is SGDLS, CDR2 YYNGEE. V lost 3 bases and J lost 4; bases outside the gene matches: 8. The chain's CDR3 is CASSARDGTGGNTIYF. The CDR3, as DNA: TGTGCCAGCAGCGCCCGTGATGGGACAGGGGGAAACACCATATATTTT.

The gene calls are TRBV19 and TRBJ1-2; no reliable D call. CDR1 and CDR2 (germline): LNHDA, SQIVND (reference sequence). Trimming cost V 7 bases and J 2 bases, with 14 bases left between them. The CDR3 covers 14 residues. This chain's CDR3 is CASTRIWENYGYTF. The CDR3 bases are TGTGCCAGTACCCGTATCTGGGAAAACTATGGCTACACCTTC.

In regard to this clone: Distinct nucleotide sequences in the sample also encode this CDR3. V gene TRBV27 combines with J gene TRBJ1-5, with D hard to call. Trimming took off 1 base at V and 3 bases at J, with 4 bases between the two ends. CDR1 and CDR2 (germline): MNHEY, SMNVEV (reference sequence). CDR3 length equals 13 residues. The CDR3 region is CASSLWSNQPQHF. The CDR3 DNA reads TGTGCCAGCAGTTTATGGTCCAATCAGCCCCAGCATTTT.